This note documents a single T cell receptor (beta chain) sequence. Antigen unknown. Mismatch with germline at one junction end may stem from a read error. This sample stems from a study of cytomegalovirus exposure and HLA in healthy donors. About the study: HLA-typed donors were the source of about 85 million unique TCRs, which an early data release held. Findings and caveats of the study: In vitro checks showed that a few CMV-associated chains really do target CMV antigens.

Researchers ran the PCR with 60 Vbeta and 13 Jbeta primers. Libraries were prepared by immunoSEQ multiplex PCR; TCRdb keeps only in-frame clonotypes and omits some of them. The sample shows some 110,000 clones, roughly 80% of them seen only once. CDR1 is SGHDT, CDR2 YYEEEE, per germline. CDR3 length: 13 residues. V usage is TRBV5-6 and J usage is TRBJ1-1; 12 positions match TRBD1. This TCR derives from a man aged 25 to 40 in good health and CMV-seropositive. Sequencing was carried out using PBMCs. The CDR3 reads CASSDGTGGPLGF. In DNA form, the CDR3 reads TGTGCCAGCAGTGACGGGACAGGGGGCCCCCTGGGGTTT.